This TCR beta chain was identified in a study of a mutant IDH1 vaccine in newly diagnosed glioma. Study information: Patients' prior therapy spanned radiotherapy, temozolomide, or both; most underwent both.

Time point specified: baseline, week 1 (first vaccination visit). Treatment denoted: pre-vaccination baseline after standard-of-care therapy. The table came from immunoSEQ multiplex PCR; TCRdb's copy has only in-frame clones and leaves some out. Of roughly 68,000 clones listed, about four fifths are singletons. Study-wide points: A vaccine-induced immune response developed in roughly 93% of the patients. Changes in top peripheral clonotypes did not appear linked to pseudoprogression.

With respect to this clone: Its specificity is not known.

This CDR3 contains 13 residues. The V end was cut by 4 bases, the J end by 7 bases, with 10 bases between. Germline values: CDR1 MGHDK, CDR2 SYGVNS. The chain has TRBV25-1 and TRBJ1-4; D not certain. This clonotype originated in a middle-aged man with glioma. The sequencing used PBMCs, collected from a glioma patient treated with radiotherapy, temozolomide or both. DNA for the CDR3: TGTGCCAGCAGTGCGGGGAGTGGTGAAAAACTGTTTTTT. It specifies CASSAGSGEKLFF.